This T cell receptor beta chain is drawn from a study of blood T cell repertoires in COVID-19. Study in general: Spain, Italy and the United States supplied samples that represented acute and convalescent COVID-19. T cells, B-cell-depleted T cells, or PBMCs supplied cDNA or gDNA.

Original data processing: Amplification of reference gene primers was used by the study to estimate nucleated cell counts. Data came from immunoSEQ multiplex PCR; TCRdb stores just in-frame clones and leaves some out. The V and J calls and clone size come from that table; D and trimming were worked out from the DNA. The sample lists 150,000 to 250,000 clones, 75% to 90% occurring once. Recovered status in Cohort 3 required two negative PCRs, clearance, or symptom resolution. The TCR originated in a woman in her thirties who had recovered from COVID-19. Sequencing input: PBMCs or T cells enriched from blood (not recorded which).

The CDR3 reads CASSPGTSTEETQYF. In nucleotides, the CDR3 is TGTGCCAGCAGCCCCGGGACTAGCACAGAAGAGACCCAGTACTTC. The rearrangement uses TRBV7-3 and TRBJ2-5, with 9 bases identical to TRBD2. Germline V gene lookup returns CDR1 SGHTA and CDR2 FQGTGA. The CDR3 extends over 15 amino acids. V lost 5 bases to trimming and J lost 3 bases; unmatched junction nucleotides: 7.